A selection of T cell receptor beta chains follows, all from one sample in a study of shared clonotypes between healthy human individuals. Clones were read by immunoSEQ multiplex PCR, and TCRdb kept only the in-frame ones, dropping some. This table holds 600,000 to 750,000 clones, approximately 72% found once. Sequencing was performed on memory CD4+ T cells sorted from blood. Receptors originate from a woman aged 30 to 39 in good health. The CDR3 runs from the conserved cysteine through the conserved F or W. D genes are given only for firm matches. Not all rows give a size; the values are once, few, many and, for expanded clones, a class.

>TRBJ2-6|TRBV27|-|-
TGTGCCAGCAGTTTATTATCGGGCGTTGGGGCCAACGTCCTGACTTTC
CASSLLSGVGANVLTF
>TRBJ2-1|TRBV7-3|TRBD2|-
TGTGCCAGCAGCTTAGCGGGAGGGACCCCCTACAATGAGCAGTTCTTC
CASSLAGGTPYNEQFF
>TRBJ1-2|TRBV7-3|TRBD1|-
TGTGCCAGCAGCCCAAATATGTTACGGAGGACAGGGAACTATGGCTACACCTTC
CASSPNMLRRTGNYGYTF
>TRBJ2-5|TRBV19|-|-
TGTGCCAGTAGTCGTACAGGTGATATCCAAGAGACCCAGTACTTC
CASSRTGDIQETQYF
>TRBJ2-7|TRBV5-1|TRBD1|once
TGCGCCAGCAGCAAAATCCGGGACAGCTCCTACGAGCAGTACTTC
CASSKIRDSSYEQYF
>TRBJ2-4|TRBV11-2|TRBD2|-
TGTGCCAGCAGCTTAGAGTCCAGGACTAGGCCCTACTTC
CASSLESRTRPYF
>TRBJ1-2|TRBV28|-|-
TGTGCCAGCAGTTTACGGGACTATGGCTACACCTTC
CASSLRDYGYTF
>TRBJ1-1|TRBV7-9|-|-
TGTGCCAGCAGCTTAGAGGGAGGGACTGAAGCTTTCTTT
CASSLEGGTEAFF
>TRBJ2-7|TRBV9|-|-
TGTGCCAGCAGCGTAGATGCGGCTGAAGCAGTTGGAAACGAGCAGTACTTC
CASSVDAAEAVGNEQYF
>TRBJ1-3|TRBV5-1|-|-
TGCGCCAGCAGCCCCGGGACGGAAGGAAACACCATATATTTT
CASSPGTEGNTIYF
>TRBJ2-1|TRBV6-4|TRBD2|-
TGTGCCAGCAGTTCAGCGGGAGGAAATTACAATGAGCAGTTCTTC
CASSSAGGNYNEQFF
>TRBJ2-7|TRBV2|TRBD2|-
TGTGCCAGCAGCGCCGGGACTAGCGGCTCCGAGCAGTACTTC
CASSAGTSGSEQYF
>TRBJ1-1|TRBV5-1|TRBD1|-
TGCGCCAGCAGCCCCGGGACAGAACTCACTGAAGCTTTCTTT
CASSPGTELTEAFF
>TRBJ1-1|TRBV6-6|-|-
TGTGCCAGCAGTTACTCGGTCGGACGGGATGAAGCTTTCTTT
CASSYSVGRDEAFF
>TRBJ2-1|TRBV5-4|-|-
TGTGCCAGCAGTCAAGATGAGGGTGAGCAGTTCTTC
CASSQDEGEQFF
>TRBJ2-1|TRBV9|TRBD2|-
TGTGCCAGCAGCGGCCCAGGGACTAGCAATGAGCAGTTCTTC
CASSGPGTSNEQFF
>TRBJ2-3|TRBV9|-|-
TGTGCCAGCAGCGTTACCCAGGGTAGCACAGATACGCAGTATTTT
CASSVTQGSTDTQYF
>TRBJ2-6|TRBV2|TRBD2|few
TGTGCCAGCAGTGGACTAGCGGGAGATCCTGGGGCCAACGTCCTGACTTTC
CASSGLAGDPGANVLTF
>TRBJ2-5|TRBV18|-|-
TGTGCCAGCTCACCCCCAATGTACCAAGAGACCCAGTACTTC
CASSPPMYQETQYF
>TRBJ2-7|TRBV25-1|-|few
TGTGCCAGCAGTGAACCGGACTTCTCCGGCTCCTACGAGCAGTACTTC
CASSEPDFSGSYEQYF
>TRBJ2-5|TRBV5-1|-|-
TGCGCCAGCAGTCGAGGAGCAACAGGGTTTGTAGAGACCCAGTACTTC
CASSRGATGFVETQYF
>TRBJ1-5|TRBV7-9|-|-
TGTGCCAGCAGCCAAGAGGGGAGGTATCAGCCCCAGCATTTT
CASSQEGRYQPQHF
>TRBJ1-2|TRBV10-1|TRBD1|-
TGCGCCAGCAGTGAAACGGACAGGGGCTATGGCTACACCTTC
CASSETDRGYGYTF
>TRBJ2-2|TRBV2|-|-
TGTGCCAGCAGTGTTCAGGGGGGCGGGGAGCTGTTTTTT
CASSVQGGGELFF
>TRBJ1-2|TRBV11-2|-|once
TGTGCCAGCAGCCAAGGGACTCCGGAACGGGTCTATGGCTACACCTTC
CASSQGTPERVYGYTF
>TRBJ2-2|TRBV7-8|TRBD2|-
TGTGCCAGCAGCTTTCACGGCCGGGAGGCGGCCGGGGAGCTGTTTTTT
CASSFHGREAAGELFF
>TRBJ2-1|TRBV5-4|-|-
TGTGCCAGCAGCTCCAGTTGGGACAATGAGCAGTTCTTC
CASSSSWDNEQFF